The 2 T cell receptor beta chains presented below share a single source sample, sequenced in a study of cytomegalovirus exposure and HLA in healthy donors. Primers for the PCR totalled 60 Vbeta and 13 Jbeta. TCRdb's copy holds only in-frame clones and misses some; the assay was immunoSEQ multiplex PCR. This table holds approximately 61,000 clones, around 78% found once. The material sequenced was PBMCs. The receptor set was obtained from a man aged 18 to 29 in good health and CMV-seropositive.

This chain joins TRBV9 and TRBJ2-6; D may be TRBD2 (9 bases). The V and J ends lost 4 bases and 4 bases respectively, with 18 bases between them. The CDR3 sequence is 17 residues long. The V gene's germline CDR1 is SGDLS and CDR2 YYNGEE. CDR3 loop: CASSPGGGTSGANVLTF. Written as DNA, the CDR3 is TGTGCCAGCAGCCCAGGGGGCGGGACTAGCGGGGCCAACGTCCTGACTTTC.

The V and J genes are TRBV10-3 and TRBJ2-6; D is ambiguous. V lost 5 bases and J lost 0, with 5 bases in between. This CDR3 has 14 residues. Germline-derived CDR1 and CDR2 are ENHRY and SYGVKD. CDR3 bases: TGTGCCATCAGTATAAACTCTGGGGCCAACGTCCTGACTTTC. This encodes CAISINSGANVLTF.